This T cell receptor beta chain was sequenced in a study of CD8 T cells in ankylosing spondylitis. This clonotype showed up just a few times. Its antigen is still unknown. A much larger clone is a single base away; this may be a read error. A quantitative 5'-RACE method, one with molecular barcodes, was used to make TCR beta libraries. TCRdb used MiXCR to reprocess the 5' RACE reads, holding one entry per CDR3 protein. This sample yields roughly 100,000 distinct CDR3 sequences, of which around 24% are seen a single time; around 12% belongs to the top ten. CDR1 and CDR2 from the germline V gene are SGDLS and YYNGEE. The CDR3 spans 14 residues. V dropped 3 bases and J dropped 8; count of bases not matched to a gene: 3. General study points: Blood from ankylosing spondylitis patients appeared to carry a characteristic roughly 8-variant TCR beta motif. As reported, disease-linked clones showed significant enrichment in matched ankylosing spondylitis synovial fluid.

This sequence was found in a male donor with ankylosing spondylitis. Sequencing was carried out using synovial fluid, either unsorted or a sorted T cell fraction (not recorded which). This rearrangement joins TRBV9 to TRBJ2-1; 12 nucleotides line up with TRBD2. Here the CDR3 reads CASSGLAGVDEQFF. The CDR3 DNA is TGTGCCAGCAGCGGACTAGCGGGAGTCGATGAGCAGTTCTTC. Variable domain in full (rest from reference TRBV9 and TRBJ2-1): DSGVTQTPKHLITATGQRVTLRCSPRSGDLSVYWYQQSLDQGLQFLIQYYNGEERAKGNILERFSAQQFPDLHSELNLSSLELGDSALYFCASSGLAGVDEQFFGPGTRLTVL.